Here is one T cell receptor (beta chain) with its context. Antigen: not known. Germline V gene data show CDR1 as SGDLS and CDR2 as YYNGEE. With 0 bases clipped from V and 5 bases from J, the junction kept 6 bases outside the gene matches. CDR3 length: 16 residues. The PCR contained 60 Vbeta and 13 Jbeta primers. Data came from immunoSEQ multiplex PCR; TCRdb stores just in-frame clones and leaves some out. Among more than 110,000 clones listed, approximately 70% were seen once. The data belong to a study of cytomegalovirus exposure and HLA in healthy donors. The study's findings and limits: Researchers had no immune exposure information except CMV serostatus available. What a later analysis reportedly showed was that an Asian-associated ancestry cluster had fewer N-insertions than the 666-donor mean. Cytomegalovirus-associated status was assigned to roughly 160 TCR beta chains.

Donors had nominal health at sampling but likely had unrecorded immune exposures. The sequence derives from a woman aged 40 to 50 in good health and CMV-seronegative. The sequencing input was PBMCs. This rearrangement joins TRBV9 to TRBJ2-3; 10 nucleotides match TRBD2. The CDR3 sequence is CASSVVSGGAGDTQYF. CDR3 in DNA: TGTGCCAGCAGCGTAGTGAGCGGGGGGGCCGGAGATACGCAGTATTTT.